This T cell receptor (beta chain) was sequenced for a study of blood T cell repertoires in COVID-19. Looking at the study overall: COVID-19 samples, acute and convalescent, were from the United States, Italy and Spain. PBMCs, B-cell-depleted T cells, or T cells provided the cDNA or gDNA that made up the material.

In the original analysis: Reference gene primer amplification in the assay estimated nucleated cell counts. The data were produced by immunoSEQ multiplex PCR, yet TCRdb's version contains in-frame clones alone and is incomplete. V and J calls and clone size are those listed in that table; D and trimming were worked out from the DNA. This sample has about 240,000 clones, with roughly 82% found just once. The ends were cut back, 8 bases at V and 8 bases at J, with 15 bases in the middle. Germline V gene lookup returns CDR1 MDHEN and CDR2 SYDVKM. The CDR3 runs 13 residues. Sequenced: peripheral blood. This sequence originates from an elderly man with acute or convalescent COVID-19. The J gene is TRBJ1-4, the V gene TRBV28; TRBD1 is a possible D gene (5 bases). CDR3 loop: CASAGGGWEKLFF. DNA of the CDR3: TGTGCCAGCGCCGGCGGGGGATGGGAAAAACTGTTTTTT.